Below are 13 T cell receptor beta chains sequenced from a single sample in a study of glioma-infiltrating T cells. TCR alpha and beta CDR3 regions were amplified from RNA using iRepertoire nested multiplex PCR. TCRdb analysed the multiplex PCR reads with MiXCR anew, one entry per CDR3 protein. The data contain 300,000 to 450,000 distinct CDR3 sequences, roughly two fifths of them singletons. Sequencing used glioma tissue, nonneoplastic brain tissue, or PBMCs (not recorded which). The origin of the receptors is a human donor with low-grade glioma or glioblastoma, undergoing nonglioma brain surgery, or in good health (not recorded which).

The chain employs TRBV19 and TRBJ1-2; tentatively, D is TRBD1 (5 bases). Germline values: CDR1 LNHDA, CDR2 SQIVND (reference sequence). This CDR3 has 14 amino acids. Trimming cost V 3 bases and J 4 bases, with 12 bases left between them. CDR3 sequence: CASSMTVKLYGYTF. Here the CDR3 DNA reads TGTGCCAGTAGTATGACAGTAAAACTCTATGGCTACACCTTC.

V usage is TRBV4-1 and J usage is TRBJ2-5; D may be TRBD2 (5 bases). Trimming took 4 bases from V and 1 from J, leaving 13 bases between them. This CDR3 is 15 amino acids long. Germline V gene lookup returns CDR1 MGHRA and CDR2 YSYEKL. As DNA, the CDR3 is TGCGCCAGCAGCCGAGCCCCAACTAGCCAAGAGACCCAGTACTTC. This gives the protein CASSRAPTSQETQYF.

This clonotype has only a few counts. The rearrangement joins TRBV18 to TRBJ1-5; 7 bases are shared with TRBD1. CDR3 length: 15 residues. The ends lost 6 bases at V and 1 base at J; junction bases unmatched: 6. CDR1 and CDR2 (germline): KGHSH, LQKENI. Here the CDR3 reads CASSPLTGSNQPQHF. The CDR3 DNA is TGTGCCAGCTCGCCATTGACAGGGAGCAATCAGCCCCAGCATTTT.

A single count supports this clonotype. Its ends do not fully match the called genes, so a read error is possible. This chain joins TRBV20-1 and TRBJ2-1; TRBD2 aligns across 7 bases. This CDR3 has 14 amino acids. Germline CDR1 reads DFQATT; CDR2 reads SNEGSKA (reference sequence). In DNA form, the CDR3 reads TGCAGTGCGGGACTAATAGATCCCTACAACGAGCAGTTCTTC. Protein: CSAGLIDPYNEQFF.

The J gene is TRBJ1-1, the V gene TRBV20-1, with D possibly matching TRBD1 (6 bases). The CDR3 is made up of 12 amino acids. Trimming pared 6 bases from V and 5 bases from J, leaving 13 bases between. The germline V gene encodes CDR1 DFQATT and CDR2 SNEGSKA (reference sequence). The CDR3 DNA follows: TGCAGTGCCAGCCAGGGGAGAACTGAAGCTTTCTTT. It translates to CSASQGRTEAFF.

The V gene is TRBV5-4, the J gene TRBJ2-1; 9 bases map to TRBD2. This CDR3 has 14 amino acids. V was clipped by 5 bases and J by 4 bases; unmatched bases: 4. The germline V gene has CDR1 SGHNT and CDR2 YYREEE (reference sequence). As DNA, the CDR3 is TGTGCCAGCAGGGGAAGCGGGGGGTACAATGAGCAGTTCTTC. It is translated as CASRGSGGYNEQFF.

This chain uses TRBV6-2 or TRBV6-3 with TRBJ2-2; 8 bases agree with TRBD1. J lost 6 bases, V lost 5 bases, and 8 bases had no gene match. Germline V CDR1 and CDR2: MNHEY, SVGEGT. CDR3 length: 15 amino acids. The CDR3 protein is CASSARTGKPGELFF. The CDR3 bases are TGTGCCAGCAGTGCCAGGACAGGGAAACCCGGGGAGCTGTTTTTT.

V usage is TRBV7-2 and J usage is TRBJ2-1; 9 positions match TRBD2. Germline-derived CDR1 and CDR2 are SGHTA and FQGNSA. V dropped 3 bases and J dropped 9; count of bases not matched to a gene: 6. This CDR3 is 14 amino acids long. The CDR3 loop is CASSLGGRVGEQFF. CDR3 sequence (DNA): TGTGCCAGCAGCTTGGGCGGGAGGGTCGGTGAGCAGTTCTTC.

The chain recombines TRBV5-4 with TRBJ2-1; 11 bases align to TRBD2. The germline V gene encodes CDR1 SGHNT and CDR2 YYREEE (reference sequence). Trimming removed 6 bases from V and 4 bases from J; junction bases left unmatched: 9. The length of the CDR3 is 16 residues. The CDR3: CASTMGTSGLYNEQFF. The CDR3 nucleotides read TGTGCCAGCACCATGGGGACTAGCGGTTTATACAATGAGCAGTTCTTC.

In regard to this clonotype: A much larger clone lies one base from this, so it may be a read error. The J gene is TRBJ1-5, the V gene TRBV28; 8 nucleotides align to TRBD1. With 4 bases clipped from V and 7 bases from J, the junction kept 9 bases outside the gene matches. Germline V gene data show CDR1 as MDHEN and CDR2 as SYDVKM. This CDR3 region has 15 residues. CDR3 in amino acids: CASSSGRDRRQPQHF. The CDR3 DNA reads TGTGCCAGCAGTTCTGGTAGGGACAGGAGGCAGCCCCAGCATTTT. Based on the CDR3 plus reference TRBV28 and TRBJ1-5, the full variable domain is DVKVTQSSRYLVKRTGEKVFLECVQDMDHENMFWYRQDPGLGLRLIYFSYDVKMKEKGDIPEGYSVSREKKERFSLILESASTNQTSMYLCASSSGRDRRQPQHFGDGTRLSIL.

The genes are TRBV7-9 and TRBJ2-5, with D perhaps assigned TRBD1 or TRBD2 (6 bases each). CDR3 size: 18 residues. The ends were cut back, 5 bases at V and 8 bases at J, with 30 bases in the middle. Germline CDR1 SEHNR, CDR2 FQNEAQ (reference sequence). CDR3 residues: CASSKGRGAGAPPETQYF. CDR3 DNA: TGTGCCAGCAGCAAGGGGCGGGGTGCAGGGGCCCCTCCGGAAACCCAGTACTTC.

The V and J genes are TRBV6-2 or TRBV6-3 and TRBJ2-3; D unresolved. V was pared by 4 bases and J by 2 bases, with 10 bases between. Germline-derived CDR1 and CDR2 are MNHEY and SVGEGT. This CDR3 is built from 14 residues. This chain's CDR3 is CASSLLLNTDTQYF. The CDR3 region has the DNA TGTGCCAGCAGTTTACTTTTGAACACAGATACGCAGTATTTT.

Worth noting for this clonotype: In this CDR3 the conserved last residue, phenylalanine or tryptophan, is missing, so a read error is likely. The chain couples TRBV20-1 to TRBJ2-7; 7 bases match TRBD2. Per germline, CDR1 DFQATT and CDR2 SNEGSKA (reference sequence). CDR3 length: 13 residues. The J segment lost 5 bases and the V segment lost 5 bases, leaving 9 bases of the junction unmatched. The CDR3 loop is CSAGGGRRDEQYL. CDR3 bases: TGCAGTGCTGGGGGGGGGAGGAGGGACGAGCAGTACCTC.